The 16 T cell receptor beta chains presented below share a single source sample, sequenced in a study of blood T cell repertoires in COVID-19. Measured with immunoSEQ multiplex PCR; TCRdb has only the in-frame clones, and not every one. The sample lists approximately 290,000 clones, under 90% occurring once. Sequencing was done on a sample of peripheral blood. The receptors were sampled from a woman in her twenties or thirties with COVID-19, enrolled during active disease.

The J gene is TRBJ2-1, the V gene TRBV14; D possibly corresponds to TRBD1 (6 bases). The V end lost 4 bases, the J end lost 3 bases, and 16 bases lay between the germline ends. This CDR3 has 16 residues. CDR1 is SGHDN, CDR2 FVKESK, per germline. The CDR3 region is CASSPDSGSFYNEQFF. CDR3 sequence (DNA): TGTGCCAGCAGCCCGGACAGCGGATCCTTCTACAATGAGCAGTTCTTC.

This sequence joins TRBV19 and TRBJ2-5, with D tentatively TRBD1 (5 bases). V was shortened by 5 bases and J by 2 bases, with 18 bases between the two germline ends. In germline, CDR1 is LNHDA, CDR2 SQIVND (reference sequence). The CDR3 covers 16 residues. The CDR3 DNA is TGTGCCAGTAGTCCCATAGGGTCAGGGTTGCAAGAGACCCAGTACTTC. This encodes CASSPIGSGLQETQYF.

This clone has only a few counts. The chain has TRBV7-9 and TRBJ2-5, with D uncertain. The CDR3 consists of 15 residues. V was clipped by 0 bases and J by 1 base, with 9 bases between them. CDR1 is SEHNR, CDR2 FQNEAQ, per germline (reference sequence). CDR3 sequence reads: CASSLALSGQETQYF. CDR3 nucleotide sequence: TGTGCCAGCAGCTTAGCGTTATCGGGCCAAGAGACCCAGTACTTC.

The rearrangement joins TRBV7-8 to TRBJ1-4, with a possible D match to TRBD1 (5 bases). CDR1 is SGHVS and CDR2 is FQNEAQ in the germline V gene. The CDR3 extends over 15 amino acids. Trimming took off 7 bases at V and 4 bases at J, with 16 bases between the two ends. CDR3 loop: CASTPVGTYNEKLFF. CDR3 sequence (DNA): TGTGCCAGCACCCCCGTCGGGACTTATAATGAAAAACTGTTTTTT.

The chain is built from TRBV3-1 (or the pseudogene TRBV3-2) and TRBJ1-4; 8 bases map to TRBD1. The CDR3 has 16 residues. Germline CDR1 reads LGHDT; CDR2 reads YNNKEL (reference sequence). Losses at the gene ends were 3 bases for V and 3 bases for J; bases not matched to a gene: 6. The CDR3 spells CASSQDRVEANEKLFF. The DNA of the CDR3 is TGTGCCAGCAGCCAGGACAGGGTCGAGGCTAATGAAAAACTGTTTTTT.

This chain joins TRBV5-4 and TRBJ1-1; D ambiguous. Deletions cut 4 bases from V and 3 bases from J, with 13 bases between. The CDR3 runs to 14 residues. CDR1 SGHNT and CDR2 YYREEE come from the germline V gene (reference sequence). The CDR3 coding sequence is TGTGCCAGCAGCCTGAGGAGCAAGGACACTGAAGCTTTCTTT. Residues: CASSLRSKDTEAFF.

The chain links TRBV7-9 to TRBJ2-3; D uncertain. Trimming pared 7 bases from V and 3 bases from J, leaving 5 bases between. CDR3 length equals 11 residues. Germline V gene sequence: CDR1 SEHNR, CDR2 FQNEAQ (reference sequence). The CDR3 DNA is TGTGCCAGCATGGAGACAGATACGCAGTATTTT. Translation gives CASMETDTQYF.

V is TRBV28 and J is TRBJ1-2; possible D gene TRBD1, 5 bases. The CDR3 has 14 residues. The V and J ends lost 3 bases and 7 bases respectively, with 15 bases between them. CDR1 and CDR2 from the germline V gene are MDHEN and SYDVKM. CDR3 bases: TGTGCCAGCAGTTTTGTCAGGGAGGGTACTGGCTACACCTTC. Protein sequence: CASSFVREGTGYTF.

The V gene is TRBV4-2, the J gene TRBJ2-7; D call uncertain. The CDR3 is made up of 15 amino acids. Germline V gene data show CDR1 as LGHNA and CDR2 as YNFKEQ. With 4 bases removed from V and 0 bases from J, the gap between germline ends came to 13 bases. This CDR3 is CASSRLLASSYEQYF. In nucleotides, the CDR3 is TGTGCCAGCAGCCGCCTCCTGGCTAGCTCCTACGAGCAGTACTTC.

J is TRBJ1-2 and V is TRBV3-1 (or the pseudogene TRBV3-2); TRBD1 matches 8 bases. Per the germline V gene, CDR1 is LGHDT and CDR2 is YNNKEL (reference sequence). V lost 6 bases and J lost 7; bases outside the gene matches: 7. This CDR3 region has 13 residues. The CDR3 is CASRLRQGIGYTF. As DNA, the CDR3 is TGTGCCAGCAGACTCAGACAGGGGATTGGCTACACCTTC.

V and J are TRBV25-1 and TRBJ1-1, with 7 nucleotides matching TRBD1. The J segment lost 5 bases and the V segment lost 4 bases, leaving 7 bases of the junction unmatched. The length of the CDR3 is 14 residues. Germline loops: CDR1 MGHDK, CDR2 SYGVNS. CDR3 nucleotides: TGTGCCAGCAGTGGATCCAGGGGGGCGACTGAAGCTTTCTTT. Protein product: CASSGSRGATEAFF.

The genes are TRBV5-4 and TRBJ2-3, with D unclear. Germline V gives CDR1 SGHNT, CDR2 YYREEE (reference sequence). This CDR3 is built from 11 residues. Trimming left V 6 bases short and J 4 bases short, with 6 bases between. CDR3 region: CASNYADTQYF. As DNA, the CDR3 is TGTGCCAGCAATTATGCAGATACGCAGTATTTT. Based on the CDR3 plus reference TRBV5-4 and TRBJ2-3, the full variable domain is ETGVTQSPTHLIKTRGQQVTLRCSSQSGHNTVSWYQQALGQGPQFIFQYYREEENGRGNFPPRFSGLQFPNYSSELNVNALELDDSALYLCASNYADTQYFGPGTRLTVL.

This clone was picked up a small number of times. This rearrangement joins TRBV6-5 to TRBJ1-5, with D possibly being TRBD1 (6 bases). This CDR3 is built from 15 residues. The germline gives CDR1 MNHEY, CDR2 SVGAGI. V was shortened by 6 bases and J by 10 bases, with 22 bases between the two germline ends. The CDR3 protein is CASRPGTFSATPQHF. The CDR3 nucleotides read TGTGCCAGCAGGCCTGGGACATTCTCCGCAACCCCCCAGCATTTT.

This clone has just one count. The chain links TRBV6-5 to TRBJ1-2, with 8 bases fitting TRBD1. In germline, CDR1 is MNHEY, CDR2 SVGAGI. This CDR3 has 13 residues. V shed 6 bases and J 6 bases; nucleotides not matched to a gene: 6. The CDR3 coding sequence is TGTGCCAGCAGGGCAGGGGGCGGGCATGGCTACACCTTC. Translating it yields CASRAGGGHGYTF.

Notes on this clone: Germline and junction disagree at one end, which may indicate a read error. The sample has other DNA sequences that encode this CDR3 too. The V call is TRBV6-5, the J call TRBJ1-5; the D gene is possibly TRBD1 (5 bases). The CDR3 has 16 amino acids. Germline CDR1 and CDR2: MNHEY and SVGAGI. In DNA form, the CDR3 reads TGTGCCAGCAGCTACTTCGGCCGGGGGAGCAATCAGCCCCAGCATTTT. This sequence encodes CASSYFGRGSNQPQHF.

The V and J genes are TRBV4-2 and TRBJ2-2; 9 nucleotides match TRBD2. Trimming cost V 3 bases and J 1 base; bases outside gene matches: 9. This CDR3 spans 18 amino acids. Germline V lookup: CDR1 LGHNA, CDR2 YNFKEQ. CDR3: CASSHLLASGENTGELFF. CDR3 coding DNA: TGTGCCAGCAGCCACTTGTTGGCTAGCGGGGAGAACACCGGGGAGCTGTTTTTT.